This passage covers 11 T cell receptor beta chains from one sample sequenced in a study of cytomegalovirus exposure and HLA in healthy donors. The PCR made use of 60 Vbeta and 13 Jbeta primers. Generated by immunoSEQ multiplex PCR, the TCRdb table keeps only in-frame clones and is missing some. There are over 150,000 clones in the sample; around 80% occur only once, and more than 1% lies in the top ten. Source material: PBMCs. The receptors were gathered from a boy aged 2-15 years in good health and CMV-seronegative.

This chain connects TRBV5-1 to TRBJ1-2, with D possibly TRBD1 on 5 matching bases. The CDR3 has 13 amino acids. The V gene's germline CDR1 is SGHRS and CDR2 YFSETQ. The V gene lost 2 bases and the J gene lost 2 bases, with 7 bases spanning the gap. CDR3 in DNA: TGCGCCAGCAGCTTTGGGGCGAACTATGGCTACACCTTC. This encodes CASSFGANYGYTF.

V and J are TRBV13 and TRBJ2-7; TRBD2 matches 11 bases. This CDR3 region has 17 residues. Germline assignment: CDR1 PRHDT and CDR2 FYEKMQ (reference sequence). Trimming at V came to 5 bases and at J to 4 bases, leaving 13 bases not matched to a gene. The CDR3 spells CASSPNAGLAVGYEQYF. CDR3 nucleotides: TGTGCCAGCAGCCCTAACGCGGGACTAGCGGTGGGATACGAGCAGTACTTC. Looking up the rest from reference TRBV13 and TRBJ2-7 gives the full variable domain: AAGVIQSPRHLIKEKRETATLKCYPIPRHDTVYWYQQGPGQDPQFLISFYEKMQSDKGSIPDRFSAQQFSDYHSELNMSSLELGDSALYFCASSPNAGLAVGYEQYFGPGTRLTVT.

The chain couples TRBV6-6 to TRBJ1-1; a possible D gene is TRBD1 (5 bases). Trimming took 5 bases from V and 7 from J, leaving 11 bases between them. There are 12 residues in the CDR3. Germline CDR1 reads MNHNY; CDR2 reads SVGAGI (reference sequence). This CDR3 reads CASSPRGDEAFF. DNA of the CDR3: TGTGCCAGCAGTCCCCGGGGGGATGAAGCTTTCTTT.

The chain has TRBV27 and TRBJ1-1; D remains ambiguous. Germline V lookup: CDR1 MNHEY, CDR2 SMNVEV (reference sequence). This CDR3 is 13 amino acids long. Trimming left V 7 bases short and J 4 bases short, with 13 bases between. The CDR3 protein is CASTSIPRTEAFF. CDR3 DNA: TGTGCCAGCACCTCTATCCCACGCACTGAAGCTTTCTTT.

This clone was detected only a few times. V usage is TRBV21-1 and J usage is TRBJ1-2; TRBD1, the table's D call, lacks a check against the DNA. TRBV21-1 is annotated as a pseudogene. The CDR3 sequence is 15 residues long. This CDR3 reads CASSSKGDGSFGYTF. The CDR3 nucleotides read TGTGCCAGCAGCTCAAAGGGGGATGGCAGTTTTGGCTACACCTTC.

The chain has TRBV30 and TRBJ1-4; TRBD1 is a possible D gene (5 bases). The CDR3 length is 14 residues. V was clipped by 3 bases and J by 8 bases, with 16 bases between them. The germline gives CDR1 GTSNPN, CDR2 SVGIG (reference sequence). Written as DNA, the CDR3 is TGTGCCTGGAGCGACGGGGGAAGAGGCGAAAAACTGTTTTTT. Translated, it gives CAWSDGGRGEKLFF.

The chain combines TRBV11-1 with TRBJ2-5; no definite D call. Trimming left V 5 bases short and J 4 bases short, with 17 bases between. Germline CDR1 is SGHAT and CDR2 is FQDESV (reference sequence). CDR3 length equals 15 residues. CDR3 DNA sequence: TGTGCCAGCAGCCCACAGTTTGGGCAGACAGAGACCCAGTACTTC. Translation: CASSPQFGQTETQYF.

The chain combines TRBV4-1 with TRBJ2-3, with a tentative D call TRBD2 (6 bases). Trimming stripped 1 base from V and 5 bases from J, with 13 bases between. From germline, CDR1 is MGHRA and CDR2 YSYEKL. The CDR3 contains 15 residues. CDR3 amino acids: CASSQVQLALDTQYF. The CDR3 DNA sequence: TGCGCCAGCAGCCAAGTCCAGCTAGCGTTAGATACGCAGTATTTT.

The rearrangement links TRBV5-1 to TRBJ2-1; 11 bases line up with TRBD2. CDR3 length equals 16 residues. The V and J ends lost 1 base and 6 bases, in that order; junction bases with no gene match: 6. Looked up from germline, CDR1 is SGHRS and CDR2 is YFSETQ. The DNA of the CDR3 is TGCGCCAGCAGCTTGCCCGTGACTAGCGGGGTCAATGAGCAGTTCTTC. This translates into CASSLPVTSGVNEQFF.

V usage is TRBV29-1 and J usage is TRBJ2-7, with TRBD2 as a possible D gene (6 bases). V lost 5 bases to trimming and J lost 0 bases, with 14 bases between them. This CDR3 is 14 amino acids long. The germline gives CDR1 SQVTM, CDR2 ANQGSEA. CDR3 amino acids: CSVTVGGSSYEQYV. The CDR3 DNA reads TGCAGCGTTACGGTAGGAGGGAGCTCCTACGAGCAGTACGTC.

J is TRBJ1-1 and V is TRBV5-1; D call uncertain. The CDR3 extends over 12 amino acids. Per the germline V gene, CDR1 is SGHRS and CDR2 is YFSETQ. V was shortened by 7 bases and J by 5 bases, with 12 bases between the two germline ends. DNA of the CDR3: TGCGCCAGCCAAGCACGGGAAACTGAAGCTTTCTTT. As protein: CASQARETEAFF.